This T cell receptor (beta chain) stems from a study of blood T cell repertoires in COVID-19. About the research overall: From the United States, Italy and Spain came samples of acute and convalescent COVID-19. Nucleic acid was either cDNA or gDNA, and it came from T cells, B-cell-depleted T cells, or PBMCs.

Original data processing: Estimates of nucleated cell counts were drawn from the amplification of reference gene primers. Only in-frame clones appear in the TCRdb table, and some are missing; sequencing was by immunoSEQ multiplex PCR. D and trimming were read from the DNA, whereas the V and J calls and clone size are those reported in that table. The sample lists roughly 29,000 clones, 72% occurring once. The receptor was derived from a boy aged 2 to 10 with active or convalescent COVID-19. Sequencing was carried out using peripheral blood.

CDR3 residues: CASSSQTGGVNGYTF. CDR3 DNA sequence: TGTGCCAGCAGCTCGCAGACAGGGGGTGTGAATGGCTACACCTTC. The chain joins TRBV11-2 to TRBJ1-2; 9 positions agree with TRBD1. This CDR3 is built from 15 residues. Germline V gene lookup returns CDR1 SGHAT and CDR2 FQNNGV. V shed 4 bases and J 6 bases; nucleotides not matched to a gene: 9.